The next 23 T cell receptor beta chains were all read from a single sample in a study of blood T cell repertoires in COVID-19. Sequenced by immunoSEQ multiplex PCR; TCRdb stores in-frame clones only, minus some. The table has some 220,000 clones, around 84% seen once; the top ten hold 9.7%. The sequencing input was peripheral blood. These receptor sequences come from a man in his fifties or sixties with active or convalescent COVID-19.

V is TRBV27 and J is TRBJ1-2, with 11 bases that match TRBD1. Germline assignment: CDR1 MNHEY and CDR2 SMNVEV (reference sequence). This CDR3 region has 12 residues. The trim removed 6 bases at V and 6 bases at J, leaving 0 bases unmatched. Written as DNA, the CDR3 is TGTGCCAGCAGGGACAGGGGGCATGGCTACACCTTC. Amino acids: CASRDRGHGYTF.

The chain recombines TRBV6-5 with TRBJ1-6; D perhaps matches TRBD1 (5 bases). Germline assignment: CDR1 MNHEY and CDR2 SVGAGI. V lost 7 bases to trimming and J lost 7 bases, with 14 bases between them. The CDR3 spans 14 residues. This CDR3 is CASTSGGGNSPLHF. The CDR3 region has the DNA TGTGCCAGCACTTCCGGGGGGGGAAATTCACCCCTCCACTTT.

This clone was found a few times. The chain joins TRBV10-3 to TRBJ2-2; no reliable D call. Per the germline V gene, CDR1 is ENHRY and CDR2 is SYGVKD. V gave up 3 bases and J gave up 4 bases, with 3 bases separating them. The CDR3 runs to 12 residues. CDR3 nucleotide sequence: TGTGCCATCAGTGACTCCACCGGGGAGCTGTTTTTT. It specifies CAISDSTGELFF.

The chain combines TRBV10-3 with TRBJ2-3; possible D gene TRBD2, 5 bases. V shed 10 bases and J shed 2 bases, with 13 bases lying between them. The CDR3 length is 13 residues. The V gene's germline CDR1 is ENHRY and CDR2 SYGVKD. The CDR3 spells CATGLGVTDTQYF. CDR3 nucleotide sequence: TGTGCCACCGGACTCGGGGTCACAGATACGCAGTATTTT.

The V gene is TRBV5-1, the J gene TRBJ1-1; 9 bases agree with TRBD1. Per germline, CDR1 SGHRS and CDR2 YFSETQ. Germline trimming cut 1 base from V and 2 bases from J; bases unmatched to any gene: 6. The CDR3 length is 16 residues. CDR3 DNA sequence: TGCGCCAGCAGCTTGCTGGGGACAGGGCGAAACACTGAAGCTTTCTTT. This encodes CASSLLGTGRNTEAFF.

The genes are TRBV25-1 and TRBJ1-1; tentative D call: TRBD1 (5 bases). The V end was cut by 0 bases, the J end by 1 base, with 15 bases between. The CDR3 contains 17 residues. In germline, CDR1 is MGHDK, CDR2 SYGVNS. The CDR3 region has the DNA TGTGCCAGCAGTGAATATGAGGTGGGGGGATGGAACACTGAAGCTTTCTTT. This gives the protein CASSEYEVGGWNTEAFF.

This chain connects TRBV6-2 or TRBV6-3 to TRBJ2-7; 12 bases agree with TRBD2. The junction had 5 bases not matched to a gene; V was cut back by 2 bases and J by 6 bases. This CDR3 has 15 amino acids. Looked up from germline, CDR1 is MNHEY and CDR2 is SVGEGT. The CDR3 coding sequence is TGTGCCAGCAGTTACCTAGCGGGAGGGCTAGGCGAGCAGTACTTC. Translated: CASSYLAGGLGEQYF.

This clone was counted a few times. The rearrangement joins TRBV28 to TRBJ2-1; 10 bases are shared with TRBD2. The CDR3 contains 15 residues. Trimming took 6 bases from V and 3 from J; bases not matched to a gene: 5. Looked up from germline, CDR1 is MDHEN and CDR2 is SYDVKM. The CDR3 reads CASSLAGVDYNEQFF. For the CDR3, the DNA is TGTGCCAGCAGCCTAGCGGGGGTGGACTACAATGAGCAGTTCTTC.

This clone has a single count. CDR3 DNA sequence: TGCGCCAGCAGCTTGGGGGTTCTTACGTGGGCCAGCTCCTACGAGCAGTACTTC. Translating gives CASSLGVLTWASSYEQYF. This chain uses TRBV5-1 with TRBJ2-7; D is unresolved. The germline V gene encodes CDR1 SGHRS and CDR2 YFSETQ. Between the trimmed V and J ends, which lost 0 bases and 0 bases, there was a span of 19 bases. This CDR3 is built from 18 residues.

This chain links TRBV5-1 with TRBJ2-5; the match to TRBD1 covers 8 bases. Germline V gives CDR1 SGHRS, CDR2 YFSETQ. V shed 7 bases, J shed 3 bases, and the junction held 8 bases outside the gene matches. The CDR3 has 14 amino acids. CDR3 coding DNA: TGCGCCAGCGGATACGGACAGGGAAAAGAGACCCAGTACTTC. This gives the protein CASGYGQGKETQYF.

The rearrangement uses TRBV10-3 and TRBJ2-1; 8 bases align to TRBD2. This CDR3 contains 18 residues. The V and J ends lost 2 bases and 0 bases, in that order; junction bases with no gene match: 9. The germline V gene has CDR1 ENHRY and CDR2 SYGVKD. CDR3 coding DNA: TGTGCCATCAGTGAGGGCGGACTAGCTTGGAGCTCCTACAATGAGCAGTTCTTC. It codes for CAISEGGLAWSSYNEQFF.

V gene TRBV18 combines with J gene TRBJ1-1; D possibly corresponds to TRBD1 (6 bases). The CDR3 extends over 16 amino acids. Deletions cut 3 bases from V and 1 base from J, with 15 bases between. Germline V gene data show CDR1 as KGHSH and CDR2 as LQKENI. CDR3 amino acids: CASSPGGHLANTEAFF. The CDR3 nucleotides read TGTGCCAGCTCACCGGGGGGGCACCTCGCGAACACTGAAGCTTTCTTT.

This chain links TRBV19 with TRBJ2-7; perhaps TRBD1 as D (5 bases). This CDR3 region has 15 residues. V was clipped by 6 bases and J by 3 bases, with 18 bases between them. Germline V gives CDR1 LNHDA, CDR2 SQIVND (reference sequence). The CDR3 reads CASRPRSGIFYEQYF. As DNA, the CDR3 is TGTGCCAGTAGACCCAGGTCAGGGATATTCTACGAGCAGTACTTC.

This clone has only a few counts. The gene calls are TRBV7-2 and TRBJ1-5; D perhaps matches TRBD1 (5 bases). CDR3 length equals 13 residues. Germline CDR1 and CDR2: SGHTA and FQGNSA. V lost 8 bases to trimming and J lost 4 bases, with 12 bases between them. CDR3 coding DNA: TGTGCCAGCGGGCAGGGATTTAATCAGCCCCAGCATTTT. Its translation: CASGQGFNQPQHF. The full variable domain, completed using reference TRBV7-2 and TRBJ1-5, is GAGVSQSPSNKVTEKGKDVELRCDPISGHTALYWYRQSLGQGLEFLIYFQGNSAPDKSGLPSDRFSAERTGGSVSTLTIQRTQQEDSAVYLCASGQGFNQPQHFGDGTRLSIL.

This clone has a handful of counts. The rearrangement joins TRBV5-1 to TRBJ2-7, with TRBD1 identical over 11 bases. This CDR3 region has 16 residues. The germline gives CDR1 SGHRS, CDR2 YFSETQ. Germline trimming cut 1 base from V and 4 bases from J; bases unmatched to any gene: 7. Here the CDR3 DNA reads TGCGCCAGCAGCTTGTTATGGGGGACAGGGGGGTACGAGCAGTACTTC. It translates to CASSLLWGTGGYEQYF.

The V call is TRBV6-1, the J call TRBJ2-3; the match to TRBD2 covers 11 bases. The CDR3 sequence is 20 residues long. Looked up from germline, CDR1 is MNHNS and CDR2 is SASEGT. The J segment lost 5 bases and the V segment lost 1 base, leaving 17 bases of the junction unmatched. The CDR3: CASSEVLGSILAGEEDTQYF. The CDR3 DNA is TGTGCCAGCAGTGAAGTATTGGGGAGTATACTAGCGGGAGAGGAAGATACGCAGTATTTT.

In DNA form, the CDR3 reads TGTGCCAGCAGCAAAGACCCTGGTTTTCGAGGTGGCTACACCTTC. Translating gives CASSKDPGFRGGYTF. The chain carries TRBV5-8 and TRBJ1-2; D is uncertain. This CDR3 is built from 15 residues. The V gene's germline CDR1 is SGHTS and CDR2 YDEGEE. Deletions cut 4 bases from V and 7 bases from J, with 20 bases between.

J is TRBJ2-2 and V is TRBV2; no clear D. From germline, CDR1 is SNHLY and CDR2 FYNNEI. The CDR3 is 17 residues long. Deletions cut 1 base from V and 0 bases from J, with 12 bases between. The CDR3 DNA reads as TGTGCCAGCAGTGAAGGCCCGACACCAACGAACACCGGGGAGCTGTTTTTT. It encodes CASSEGPTPTNTGELFF.

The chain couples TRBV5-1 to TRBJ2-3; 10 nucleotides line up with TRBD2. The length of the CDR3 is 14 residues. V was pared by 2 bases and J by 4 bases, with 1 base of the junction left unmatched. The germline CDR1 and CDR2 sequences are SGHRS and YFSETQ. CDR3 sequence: CASSFSGGADTQYF. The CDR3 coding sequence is TGCGCCAGCAGCTTCAGCGGGGGGGCAGATACGCAGTATTTT.

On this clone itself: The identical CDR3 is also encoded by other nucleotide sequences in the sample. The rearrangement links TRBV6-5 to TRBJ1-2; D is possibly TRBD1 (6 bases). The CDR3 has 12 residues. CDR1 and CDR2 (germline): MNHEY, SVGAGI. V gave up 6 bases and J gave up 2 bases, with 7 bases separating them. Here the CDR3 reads CASRTGNYGYTF. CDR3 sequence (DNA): TGTGCCAGCAGAACAGGGAACTATGGCTACACCTTC.

The CDR3 spells CATRTSGTHEQYF. DNA for the CDR3: TGCGCCACCCGGACTAGCGGGACCCACGAGCAGTACTTC. The V and J genes are TRBV10-2 and TRBJ2-7; 12 bases align to TRBD2. V dropped 10 bases and J dropped 5; count of bases not matched to a gene: 6. CDR3 length: 13 amino acids. CDR1 is WSHSY and CDR2 is SAAADI in the germline V gene.

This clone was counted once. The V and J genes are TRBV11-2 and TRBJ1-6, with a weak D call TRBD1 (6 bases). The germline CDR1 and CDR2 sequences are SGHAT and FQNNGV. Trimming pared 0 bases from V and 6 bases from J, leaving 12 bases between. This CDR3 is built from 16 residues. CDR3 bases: TGTGCCAGCAGCTTAGAGTCAGGGGTATTTAATTCACCCCTCCACTTT. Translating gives CASSLESGVFNSPLHF. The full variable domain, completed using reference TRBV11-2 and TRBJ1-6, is EAGVAQSPRYKIIEKRQSVAFWCNPISGHATLYWYQQILGQGPKLLIQFQNNGVVDDSQLPKDRFSAERLKGVDSTLKIQPAKLEDSAVYLCASSLESGVFNSPLHFGNGTRLTVT.

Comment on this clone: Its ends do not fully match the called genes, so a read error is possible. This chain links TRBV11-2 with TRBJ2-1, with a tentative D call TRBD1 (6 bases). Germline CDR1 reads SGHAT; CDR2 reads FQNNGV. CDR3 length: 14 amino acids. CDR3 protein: CASSLDRGYDEQFF. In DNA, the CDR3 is TGTGCCAGCAGCTTAGACAGGGGCTACGATGAGCAGTTCTTC.